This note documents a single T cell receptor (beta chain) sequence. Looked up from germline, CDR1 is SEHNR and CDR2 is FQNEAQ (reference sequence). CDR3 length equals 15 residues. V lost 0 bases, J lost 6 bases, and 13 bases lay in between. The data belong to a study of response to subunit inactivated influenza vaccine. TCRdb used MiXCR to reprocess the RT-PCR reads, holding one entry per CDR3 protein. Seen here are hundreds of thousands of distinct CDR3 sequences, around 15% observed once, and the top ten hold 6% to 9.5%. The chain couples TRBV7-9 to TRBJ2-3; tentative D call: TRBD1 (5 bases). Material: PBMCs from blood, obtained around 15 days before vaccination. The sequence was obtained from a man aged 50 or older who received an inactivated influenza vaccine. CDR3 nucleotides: TGTGCCAGCAGCTTAGCGCTAAGGGGAATGGATACGCAGTATTTT. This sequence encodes CASSLALRGMDTQYF. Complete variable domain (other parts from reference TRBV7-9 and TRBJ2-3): DTGVSQNPRHKITKRGQNVTFRCDPISEHNRLYWYRQTLGQGPEFLTYFQNEAQLEKSRLLSDRFSAERPKGSFSTLEIQRTEQGDSAMYLCASSLALRGMDTQYFGPGTRLTVL.